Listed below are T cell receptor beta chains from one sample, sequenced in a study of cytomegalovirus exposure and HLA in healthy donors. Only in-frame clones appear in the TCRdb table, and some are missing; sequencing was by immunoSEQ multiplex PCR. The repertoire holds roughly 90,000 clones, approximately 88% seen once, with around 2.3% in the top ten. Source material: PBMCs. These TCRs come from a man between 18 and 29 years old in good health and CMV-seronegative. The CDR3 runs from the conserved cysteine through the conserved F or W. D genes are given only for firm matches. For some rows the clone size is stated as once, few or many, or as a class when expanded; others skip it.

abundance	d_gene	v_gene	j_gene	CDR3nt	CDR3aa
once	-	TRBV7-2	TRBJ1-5	TGTGCCAGCAGCCCTGGGGGGGGCTTCCCGAATAGCAATCAGCCCCAGCATTTT	CASSPGGGFPNSNQPQHF
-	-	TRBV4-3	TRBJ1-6	TGCGCCAGCGGTAGACAGTTGCATTCACCCCTCCACTTT	CASGRQLHSPLHF
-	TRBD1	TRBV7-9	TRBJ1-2	TGTGCCAGCAGCTTTTCTGGGGGACAGCTCACCTATGGCTACACCTTC	CASSFSGGQLTYGYTF
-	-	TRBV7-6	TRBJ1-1	TGTGCCAGCAGCTTAATCAGTAGCGTTAAGAACACTGAAGCTTTCTTT	CASSLISSVKNTEAFF
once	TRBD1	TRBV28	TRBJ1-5	TGTGCCAGCAGTTCCACCACAGGGGTCACCTACAATCAGCCCCAGCATTTT	CASSSTTGVTYNQPQHF
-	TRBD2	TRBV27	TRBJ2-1	TGTGCCAGCAGTTTGGCTAGCGGGAGGGCCTACAATGAGCAGTTCTTC	CASSLASGRAYNEQFF
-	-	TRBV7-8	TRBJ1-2	TGTGCCAGCAGCCATAGGACAGATAACTATGGCTACACCTTC	CASSHRTDNYGYTF
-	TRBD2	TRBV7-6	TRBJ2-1	TGTGCCAGCTCACGGGGGGGGGTAGATGAGCAGTTCTTC	CASSRGGVDEQFF
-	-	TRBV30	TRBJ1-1	TGTGCCTGGAGGCATAGACAGGACCTGAACACTGAAGCTTTCTTT	CAWRHRQDLNTEAFF
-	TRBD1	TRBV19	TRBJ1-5	TGTGCCAGTAGTTTCCGGGACAGGGGGTTGGTTCAGCCCCAGCATTTT	CASSFRDRGLVQPQHF
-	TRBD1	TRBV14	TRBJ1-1	TGTGCCAGCAGCCAAGCTCAGGGGGCCTACACAAAAGCTTTCTTT	CASSQAQGAYTKAFF
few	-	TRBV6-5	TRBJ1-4	TGTGCCAGCAGTTACTCGGGGACAAGTAATGAAAAACTGTTTTTT	CASSYSGTSNEKLFF
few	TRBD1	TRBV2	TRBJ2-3	TGTGCCAGCATTAGACAGGGGGCGATTGATACGCAGTATTTT	CASIRQGAIDTQYF
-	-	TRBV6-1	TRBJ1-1	TGTGCCAGCAGGGGGACTAACACTGAAGCTTTCTTT	CASRGTNTEAFF
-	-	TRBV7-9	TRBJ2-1	TGTGCCAGCAGCTTAGAGGCTAGCTCCTACAATGAGCAGTTCTTC	CASSLEASSYNEQFF
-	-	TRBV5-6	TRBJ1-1	TGTGCCAGCAGCCTCAGGGGTACGTTCGGAGCTTTCTTT	CASSLRGTFGAFF
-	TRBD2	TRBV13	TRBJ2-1	TGTGCCAGCAGCTCGAGCGGGGGACGGTCTAAGCAGTTCTTC	CASSSSGGRSKQFF
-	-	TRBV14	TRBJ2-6	TGTGCCAGCAGCCGAATCGGGGCTGGGGCCAACGTCCTGACTTTC	CASSRIGAGANVLTF
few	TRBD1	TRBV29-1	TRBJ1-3	TGCAGCGTTCAAATTCGGCAGGGGGCTGGAAACACCATATATTTT	CSVQIRQGAGNTIYF
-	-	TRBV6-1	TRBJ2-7	TGTGCCAGCAGTGAGGCTTACCTTTCGAGGGAGCAGTACTTC	CASSEAYLSREQYF
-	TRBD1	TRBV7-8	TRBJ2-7	TGTGCCAGCAGCGCGAGTCCGGGACAGGGGCACGAGCAGTACTTC	CASSASPGQGHEQYF
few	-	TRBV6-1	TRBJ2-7	TGTGCCAGCCATACAGGGAGTACCTCGGGCGAGCAGTACTTC	CASHTGSTSGEQYF
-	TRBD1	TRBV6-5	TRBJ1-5	TGTGCCAGCAGCTCGTTGGACAGGACCCAGCATTTT	CASSSLDRTQHF
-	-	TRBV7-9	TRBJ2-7	TGTGCCAGCAGCTTAGAAACGCGCAGGTGGCAGTACTTC	CASSLETRRWQYF
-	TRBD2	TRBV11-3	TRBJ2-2	TGTGCCAGCAGCTCCTGGACTAGCGGGAACGGGGAGCTGTTTTTT	CASSSWTSGNGELFF
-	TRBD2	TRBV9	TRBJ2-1	TGTGCCAGCAGCGCCGGGACTAGCGGAGGAGGAGAGCAGTTCTTC	CASSAGTSGGGEQFF
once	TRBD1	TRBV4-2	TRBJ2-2	TGTGCCAGCAGCCCCGGACAGGGAAAGTCCGGGGAGCTGTTTTTT	CASSPGQGKSGELFF
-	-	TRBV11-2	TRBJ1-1	TGTGCCAGCAGCTTAAGGGGGAAAGGGAACACTGAAGCTTTCTTT	CASSLRGKGNTEAFF
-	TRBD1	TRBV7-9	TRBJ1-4	TGTGCCAGCACCTCTACGACAGGGCGGGGTGAAAAACTGTTTTTT	CASTSTTGRGEKLFF
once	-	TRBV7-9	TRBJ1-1	TGTGCCAGCAGCGTTAGGGGAGGGCTGAACACTGAAGCTTTCTTT	CASSVRGGLNTEAFF
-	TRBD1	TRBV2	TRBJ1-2	TGTGCCAGCAGTGCTTGGACAGGGGGACGTGGCTACACCTTC	CASSAWTGGRGYTF
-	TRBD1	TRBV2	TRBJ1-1	TGTGCCAGCACCCCCCGGGACAGCTTAAAAGCTTTCTTT	CASTPRDSLKAFF
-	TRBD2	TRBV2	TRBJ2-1	TGTGCCAGCGGGGGGGAGAACAATGAGCAGTTCTTC	CASGGENNEQFF
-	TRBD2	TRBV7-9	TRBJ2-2	TGTGCCAGCAGGCAAGCGGGAGTTTGGACCGGGGAGCTGTTTTTT	CASRQAGVWTGELFF
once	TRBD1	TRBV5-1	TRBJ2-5	TGCGCCAGCAGGCGGACCGGGACAGAACAAGAGACCCAGTACTTC	CASRRTGTEQETQYF
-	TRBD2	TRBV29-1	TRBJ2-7	TGCAGCGTGAGAAGCGGGACTGAGAGCGGCCACGAGCAGTACTTC	CSVRSGTESGHEQYF
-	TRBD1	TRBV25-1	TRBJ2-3	TGTGCCAGCAGCCATCAGGGGGCAGATACGCAGTATTTT	CASSHQGADTQYF
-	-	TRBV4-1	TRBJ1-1	TGCGCCAGCAGCCCCAGGGTCGGAATGAACACTGAAGCTTTCTTT	CASSPRVGMNTEAFF
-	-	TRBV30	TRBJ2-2	TGTGCCTGGATCCCCGCGACTGTACTCACCGGGGAGCTGTTTTTT	CAWIPATVLTGELFF
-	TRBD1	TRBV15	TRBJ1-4	TGTGCCACCAGCAGGTCAGGGGGCGCGAGTAATGAAAAACTGTTTTTT	CATSRSGGASNEKLFF
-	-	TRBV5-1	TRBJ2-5	TGCGCCAGCAGCTGGGGCCAGGGGTGGGAGACCCAGTACTTC	CASSWGQGWETQYF
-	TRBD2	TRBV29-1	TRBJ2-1	TGCAGCGTTGATTTAGTAGCGGGGACGTACAATGAGCAGTTCTTC	CSVDLVAGTYNEQFF
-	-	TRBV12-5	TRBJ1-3	TGTGCTAGTGGTTTGGTCCGTGGTCAGGGGATGAGAAACACCATATATTTT	CASGLVRGQGMRNTIYF
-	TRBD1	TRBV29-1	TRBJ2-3	TGCAGCGTTGATGGGGCCAGGGGGCCCCCAGATACGCAGTATTTT	CSVDGARGPPDTQYF
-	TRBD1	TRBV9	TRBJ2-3	TGTGCCAGCAGCGCCCGGACAGGGGATGGAAATACGCAGTATTTT	CASSARTGDGNTQYF
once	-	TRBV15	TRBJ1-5	TGTGCCACCAGCAGAGATACGGCGGATCAGCCCCAGCATTTT	CATSRDTADQPQHF
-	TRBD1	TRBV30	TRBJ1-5	TGTGCCTGGAGTGTTGTGGGGACAGGGGACCAGCCCCAGCATTTT	CAWSVVGTGDQPQHF
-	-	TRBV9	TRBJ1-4	TGTGCCAGCAGTGACTCCGGAAGTGAAAAACTGTTTTTT	CASSDSGSEKLFF
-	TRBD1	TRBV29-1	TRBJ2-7	TGCAGCGTTGACAGGGGGCGCGGGTACGAGCAGTACTTC	CSVDRGRGYEQYF
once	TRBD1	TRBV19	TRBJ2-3	TGTGCCAGTAGTGCCCCGGGACAGGGCACAGATACGCAGTATTTT	CASSAPGQGTDTQYF
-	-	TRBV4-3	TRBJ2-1	TGCGCCAGCAGCCAAGGTTGGAGCCACAATGAGCAGTTCTTC	CASSQGWSHNEQFF
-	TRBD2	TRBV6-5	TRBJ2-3	TGTGCCAGCAGTCGGACTAGCGGGGGGGTAGATACGCAGTATTTT	CASSRTSGGVDTQYF
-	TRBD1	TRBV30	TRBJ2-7	TGTGCCTGGGATACAGGGGCGCACGAGCAGTACTTC	CAWDTGAHEQYF
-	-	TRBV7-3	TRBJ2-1	TGTGCCAGCAGCATGGGAGTAGGTGAGCAGTTCTTC	CASSMGVGEQFF